This T cell receptor (beta chain) was recovered during a study of tumor-infiltrating lymphocytes in primary liver carcinoma. Study summary: Each of the samples returned roughly 3.5 to 7.13 million productive TCRbeta reads (a yield similar across tissue types). Findings of the study overall: Blood fell significantly below tumors in its top-250-clone fraction (p = 0.039). Tumor region pairs outstripped tumor-adjacent and tumor-blood pairs in overlap.

With respect to this clonotype: Its antigen is undetermined. The junction does not match germline at one end; this may be a read error.

Unsorted bulk tissue, roughly 20-34 mg of it, served as the source for co-extraction of RNA and DNA. Surgical resection treated primary liver carcinoma in the patients. The authors made TCR beta cDNA from around 500 ng total RNA with a constant-region primer. Three nested multiplex PCR rounds, a slightly modified ARM-PCR method, built the TCR beta libraries. Running 10 cycles apiece, the first two PCR rounds relied on TRBV1-TRBV30 forward primers together with a C-beta reverse primer. One entry per CDR3 protein, called by TCRdb with MiXCR from the multiplex PCR reads. The sample lists tens of thousands of distinct CDR3 sequences; around 78% were seen once. CDR1 and CDR2 from the germline V gene are MNHEY and SVGEGT. The CDR3 spans 18 residues.

This chain uses TRBV6-2 or TRBV6-3 with TRBJ2-1; 8 bases match TRBD2. The sequence came from a man between 40 and 49 years old with primary liver carcinoma and hepatitis B virus infection. The sample taken for sequencing was liver tumor tissue from sampling region 3. Described subset: tumor region T3, left-lateral pole. The CDR3 DNA reads as TGTGCCAGCAGTTACAAGGCGAGAAGCGGGAGCTCCTACAATGAACAGTTCTTC. Amino acids: CASSYKARSGSSYNEQFF.